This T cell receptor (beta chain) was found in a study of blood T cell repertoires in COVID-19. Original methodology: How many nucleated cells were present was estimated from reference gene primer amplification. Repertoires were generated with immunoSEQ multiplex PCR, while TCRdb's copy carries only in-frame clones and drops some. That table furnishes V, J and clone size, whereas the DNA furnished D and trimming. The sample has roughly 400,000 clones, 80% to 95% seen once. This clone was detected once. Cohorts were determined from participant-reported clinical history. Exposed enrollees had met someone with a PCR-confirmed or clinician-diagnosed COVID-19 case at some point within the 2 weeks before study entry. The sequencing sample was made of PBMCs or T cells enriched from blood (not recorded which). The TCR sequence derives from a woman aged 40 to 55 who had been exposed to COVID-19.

The CDR3 protein is CASSLSGWNTEAFF. The CDR3 DNA sequence: TGTGCCAGCAGCTTATCAGGGTGGAACACTGAAGCTTTCTTT. The chain links TRBV7-9 to TRBJ1-1; possible D gene TRBD1, 5 bases. Looked up from germline, CDR1 is SEHNR and CDR2 is FQNEAQ (reference sequence). This CDR3 has 14 residues. V lost 2 bases and J 1 base, leaving 8 bases between the germline ends.